This note documents a single TCR beta chain sequence. This CDR3 region has 14 residues. Trimming at V came to 5 bases and at J to 8 bases, leaving 10 bases not matched to a gene. Germline values: CDR1 SGHRS, CDR2 YFSETQ. The assay was immunoSEQ multiplex PCR, and TCRdb's table has in-frame clones only and misses some. The data show approximately 59,000 clones, with about 90% seen just once and 3% to 4% held by the top ten. The data belong to a study of OX40 agonist ivuxolimab in advanced cancers. This chain links TRBV5-1 with TRBJ2-1, with 7 bases aligning to TRBD1. This clonotype was sampled from an adult with an advanced solid tumor such as melanoma, head and neck, liver or kidney cancer. The sequencing used CD4+ or CD8+ T cells sorted from blood, collected in a trial of the OX40 agonist ivuxolimab. The CDR3 is CASSRKSTGDEQFF. In nucleotides, the CDR3 is TGCGCCAGCAGTCGTAAATCTACAGGGGATGAGCAGTTCTTC.